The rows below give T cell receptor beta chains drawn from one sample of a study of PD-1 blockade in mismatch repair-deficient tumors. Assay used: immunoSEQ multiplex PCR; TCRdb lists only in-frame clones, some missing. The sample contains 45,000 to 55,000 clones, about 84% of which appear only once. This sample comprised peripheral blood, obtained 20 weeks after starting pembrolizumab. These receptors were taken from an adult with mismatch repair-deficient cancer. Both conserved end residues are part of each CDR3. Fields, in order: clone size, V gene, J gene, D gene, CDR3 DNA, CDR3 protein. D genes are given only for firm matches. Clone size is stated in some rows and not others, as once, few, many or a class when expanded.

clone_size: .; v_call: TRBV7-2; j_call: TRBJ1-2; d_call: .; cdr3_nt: TGTGCCAGCAGCTTAGGGGCAGGGACCTGGAGCTATGGCTACACCTTC; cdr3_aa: CASSLGAGTWSYGYTF
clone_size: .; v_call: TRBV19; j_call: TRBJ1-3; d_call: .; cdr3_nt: TGTGCCAGTACCGCGGGGGTAGGTGGAAACACCATATATTTT; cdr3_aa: CASTAGVGGNTIYF
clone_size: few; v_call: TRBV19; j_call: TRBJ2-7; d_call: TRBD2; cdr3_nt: TGTGCCAGTAGTAGTATGGGCATGGCAACTAGCGGGGTCTACGAGCAGTACTTC; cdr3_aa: CASSSMGMATSGVYEQYF
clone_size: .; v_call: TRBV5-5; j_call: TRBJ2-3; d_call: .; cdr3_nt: TGTGCCAGCAGCTTGGACAGGAGCACAGATACGCAGTATTTT; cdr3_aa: CASSLDRSTDTQYF
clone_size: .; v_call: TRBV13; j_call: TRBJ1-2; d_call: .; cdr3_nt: TGTGCCAGCAGCCCACCCGGAACGGGGGATGGCTACACCTTC; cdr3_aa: CASSPPGTGDGYTF
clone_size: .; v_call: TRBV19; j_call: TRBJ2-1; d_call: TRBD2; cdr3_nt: TGTGCCAGTAGTGCCCAGCGGGGGGGATACAATGAGCAGTTCTTC; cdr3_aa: CASSAQRGGYNEQFF
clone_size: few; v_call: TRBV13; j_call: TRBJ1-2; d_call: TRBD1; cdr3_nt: TGTGCCAGCAGCGAGACGGACAGGGTGGATGGCTACACCTTC; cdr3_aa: CASSETDRVDGYTF
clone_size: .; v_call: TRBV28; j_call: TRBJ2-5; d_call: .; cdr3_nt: TGTGCCAGCAGTTTCCGGGACCTGGCGGGGGAGACCCAGTACTTC; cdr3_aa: CASSFRDLAGETQYF
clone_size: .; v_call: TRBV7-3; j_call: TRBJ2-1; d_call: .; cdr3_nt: TGTGCCAGCAGCTCGATACTTGTCCCCTACAATGAGCAGTTCTTC; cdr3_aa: CASSSILVPYNEQFF
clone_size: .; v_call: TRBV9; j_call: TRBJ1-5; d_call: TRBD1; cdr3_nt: TGTGCCAGCAGCGTAGAGGGGGCCGGTCAGCCCCAGCATTTT; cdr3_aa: CASSVEGAGQPQHF
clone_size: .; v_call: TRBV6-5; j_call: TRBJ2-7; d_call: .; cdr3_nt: TGTGCCAGCAGTTACACTTTCGGGCGGGTCGAGCAGTACTTC; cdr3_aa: CASSYTFGRVEQYF
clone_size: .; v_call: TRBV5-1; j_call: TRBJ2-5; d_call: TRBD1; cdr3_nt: TGCGCCAGCAGCACGATGGGGACAGTAGGAGAGACCCAGTACTTC; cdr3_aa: CASSTMGTVGETQYF
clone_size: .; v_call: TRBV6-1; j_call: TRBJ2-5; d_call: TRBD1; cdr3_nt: TGTGCCAGCAGTGGACAGGGGCCAGAGACCCAGTACTTC; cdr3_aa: CASSGQGPETQYF
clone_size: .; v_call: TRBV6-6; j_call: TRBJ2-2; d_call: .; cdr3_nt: TGTGCCAGCATCAAAGGGGGGGCCGGGGAGCTGTTTTTT; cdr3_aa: CASIKGGAGELFF
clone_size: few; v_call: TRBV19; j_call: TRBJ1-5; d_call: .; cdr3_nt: TGTGCCAGTAGTGGGACGTATAGCAATCAGCCCCAGCATTTT; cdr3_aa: CASSGTYSNQPQHF
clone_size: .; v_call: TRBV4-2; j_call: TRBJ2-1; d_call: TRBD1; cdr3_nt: TGTGCCAGCAGCCAGGACAGGAGCTACAATGAGCAGTTCTTC; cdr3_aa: CASSQDRSYNEQFF